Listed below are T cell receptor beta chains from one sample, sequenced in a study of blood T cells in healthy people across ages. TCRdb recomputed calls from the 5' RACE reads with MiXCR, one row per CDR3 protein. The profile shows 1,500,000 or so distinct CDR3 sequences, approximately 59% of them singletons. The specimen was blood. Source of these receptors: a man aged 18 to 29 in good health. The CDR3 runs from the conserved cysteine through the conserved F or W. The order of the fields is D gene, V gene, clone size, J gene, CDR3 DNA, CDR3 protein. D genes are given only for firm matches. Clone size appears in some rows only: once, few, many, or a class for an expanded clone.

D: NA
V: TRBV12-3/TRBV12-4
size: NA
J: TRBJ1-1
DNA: TGTGCCAGCAGGGGGTTAGGGAGTGAAGTAGGGGCTGAAGCTTTCTTT
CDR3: CASRGLGSEVGAEAFF

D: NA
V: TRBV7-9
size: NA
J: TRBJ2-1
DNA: TGTGCCAGCAGCCCCTCGGCGCAGGGATACAATGAGCAGTTCTTC
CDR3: CASSPSAQGYNEQFF

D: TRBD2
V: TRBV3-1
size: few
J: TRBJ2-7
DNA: TGTGCCAGCAGCCAACCCCGGACTAGCGGGAGTAACCACGAGCAGTACTTC
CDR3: CASSQPRTSGSNHEQYF

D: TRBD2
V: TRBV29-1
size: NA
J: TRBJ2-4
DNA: TGCAGCGTATCCGGGACTAGCGGAAACACCTACGGGCAGTACTTC
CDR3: CSVSGTSGNTYGQYF

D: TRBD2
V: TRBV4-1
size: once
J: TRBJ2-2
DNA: TGCGCCAGCAGCGGTAGCGGGGCCACCGGGGAGCTGTTTTTT
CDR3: CASSGSGATGELFF

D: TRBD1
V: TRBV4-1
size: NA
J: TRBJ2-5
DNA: TGCGCCAGCAGCCAAGATGGGACAGGGGTTTCTAGTGAGCAGTACTTC
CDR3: CASSQDGTGVSSEQYF

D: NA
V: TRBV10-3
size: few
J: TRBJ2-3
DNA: TGTGCCACCCTGGGGTGGGGTCATACGCAGTATTTT
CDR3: CATLGWGHTQYF

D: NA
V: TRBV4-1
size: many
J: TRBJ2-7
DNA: TGCGCCAGCAGCCAAGATCTGGACGAGCAGTACTTC
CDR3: CASSQDLDEQYF

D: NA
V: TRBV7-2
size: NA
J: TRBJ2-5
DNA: TGTGCCAGCAGCTCTACAGGGATCGAAGAGACCCAGTACTTC
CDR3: CASSSTGIEETQYF

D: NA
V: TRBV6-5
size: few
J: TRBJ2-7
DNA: TGTGCCAGCAGTTGGGGACTGGAAGGTGGCTCCTACGAGCAGTACTTC
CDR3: CASSWGLEGGSYEQYF

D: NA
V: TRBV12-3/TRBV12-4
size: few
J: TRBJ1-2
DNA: TGTGCCAGCAGCCTCGGGACCCCCGACAGTAACTATGGCTACACCTTC
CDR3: CASSLGTPDSNYGYTF